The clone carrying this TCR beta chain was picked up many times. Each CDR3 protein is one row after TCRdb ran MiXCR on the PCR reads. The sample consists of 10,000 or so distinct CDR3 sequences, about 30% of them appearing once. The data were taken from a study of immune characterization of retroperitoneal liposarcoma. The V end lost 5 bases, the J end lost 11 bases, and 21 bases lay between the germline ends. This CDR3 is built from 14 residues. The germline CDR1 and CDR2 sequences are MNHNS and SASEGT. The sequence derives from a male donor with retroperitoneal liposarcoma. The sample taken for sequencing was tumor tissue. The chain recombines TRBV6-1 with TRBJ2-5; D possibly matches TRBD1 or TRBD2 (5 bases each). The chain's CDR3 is CASSYYDTEGEQYF. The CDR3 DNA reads TGTGCCAGCAGTTATTACGACACGGAAGGGGAGCAGTACTTC.